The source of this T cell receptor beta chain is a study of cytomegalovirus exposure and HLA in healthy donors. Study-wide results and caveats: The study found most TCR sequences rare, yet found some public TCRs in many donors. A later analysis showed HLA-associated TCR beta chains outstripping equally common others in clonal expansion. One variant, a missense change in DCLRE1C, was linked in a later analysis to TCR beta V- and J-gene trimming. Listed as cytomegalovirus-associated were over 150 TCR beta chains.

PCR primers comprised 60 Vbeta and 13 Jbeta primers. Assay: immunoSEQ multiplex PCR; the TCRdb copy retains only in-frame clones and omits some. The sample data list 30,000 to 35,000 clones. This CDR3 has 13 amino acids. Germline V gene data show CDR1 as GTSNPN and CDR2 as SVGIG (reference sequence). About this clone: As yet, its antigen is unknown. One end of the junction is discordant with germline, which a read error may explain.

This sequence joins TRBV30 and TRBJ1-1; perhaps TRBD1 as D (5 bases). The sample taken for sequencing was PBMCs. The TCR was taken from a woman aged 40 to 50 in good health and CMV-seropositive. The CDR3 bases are TGTGCCTGGAGTATGGGGGGAGGCACTGAAGATTTCTTT. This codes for CAWSMGGGTEDFF.